The entry below gives a single T cell receptor beta chain sequence along with its context. The antigen remains undetermined. The germline CDR1 and CDR2 sequences are PRHDT and FYEKMQ (reference sequence). The CDR3 covers 18 residues. V was pared by 5 bases and J by 0 bases, with 13 bases of the junction left unmatched. Profiling relied on immunoSEQ multiplex PCR, and the TCRdb table lists in-frame clones only, not all of them. Of roughly 1,500,000 clones listed, approximately 98.5% were seen once; the top ten hold 0.3% to 0.45%. Every donor, a Caucasian adult, lived in Nashville, Tennessee. The data were taken from a study of shared clonotypes between healthy human individuals. General study points: Despite large depth, rarefaction showed incomplete sorted-subset sequencing.

The rearrangement uses TRBV13 and TRBJ2-5, with 9 positions matching TRBD2. The sequenced sample was naive CD4+ T cells sorted from blood. Subset reported: CD45RA+ positively selected. The source is a man in his thirties or forties in good health. The CDR3 sequence is CASSQMRASGTHQETQYF. For the CDR3, the DNA is TGTGCCAGCAGCCAAATGCGGGCTAGCGGGACCCACCAAGAGACCCAGTACTTC.